This TCR beta chain was recovered during a study of shared clonotypes between healthy human individuals. This CDR3 is built from 13 residues. Per germline, CDR1 MGHDK and CDR2 SYGVNS. V was clipped by 2 bases and J by 4 bases, with 7 bases between them. The data were produced by immunoSEQ multiplex PCR, yet TCRdb's version contains in-frame clones alone and is incomplete. Altogether 800,000 to 1,200,000 clones are present, around three quarters being singletons, with the ten largest covering approximately 0.56%. The clonotype was recovered from a young man in good health. Some clones in this sample may be carry-over from other donors' samples. The V call is TRBV25-1, the J call TRBJ2-3, with D unclear. Sequenced sample: memory CD4+ T cells from PBMCs. Indicated subset: CD45RA-negative fraction. The CDR3 loop reads CASSEVLADTQYF. The CDR3 DNA is TGTGCCAGCAGTGAAGTGCTGGCAGATACGCAGTATTTT.